This T cell receptor (beta chain) was captured by sequencing in a study of beta chain features in type 1 diabetes. Overall study findings and caveats: Among patients with Type 1 diabetes, TCRB CDR3s were moderately but significantly shorter in every one of the four CD4+ subsets.

This clone showed up just a few times. Its antigen is not identified. CDR3 size: 13 residues. Trimming stripped 6 bases from V and 5 bases from J, with 15 bases between. Germline CDR1 SGHKS, CDR2 YYEKEE (reference sequence). Expressed TCRB transcripts were sequenced after all isolated RNA was converted to cDNA. Method: immunoSEQ multiplex PCR; TCRdb's copy keeps in-frame clones and lacks some. The sample yields 45,000 to 65,000 clones, around 56% seen once. V gene TRBV5-5 combines with J gene TRBJ2-7; TRBD1 might be the D (6 bases). Sequenced sample: Tregs from blood. This receptor was taken from a woman between 40 and 55 years old with type 1 diabetes. The CDR3 loop is CASTLDSWDEQYF. The DNA for the CDR3 is TGTGCCAGCACGTTGGACAGTTGGGACGAGCAGTACTTC.